What follows is one TCR beta chain and its context. The source of the sample is a study of blood T cell repertoires in COVID-19. The wider study: PBMCs, B-cell-depleted T cells, or T cells were the source of the cDNA or gDNA that made up the material.

Source study methods: Nucleated cell counts were estimated from reference gene primer amplification. TCRdb's copy holds only in-frame clones and misses some; the assay was immunoSEQ multiplex PCR. V and J calls and clone size follow that table, whereas D and trimming were derived from the DNA. The data contain approximately 200,000 clones, about four fifths of them singletons. Those enrolled, adults aged about 18 to 89 years, came from some 23 US areas. Two negative PCRs, clearance, or symptom resolution had been documented for recovered Cohort 3 donors. Trimming at V came to 5 bases and at J to 5 bases, leaving 14 bases not matched to a gene. The CDR3 contains 16 residues. Per the germline V gene, CDR1 is SGHVS and CDR2 is FQNEAQ.

Material: PBMCs or T cells enriched from blood (not recorded which). The chain recombines TRBV7-8 with TRBJ1-2; 7 positions agree with TRBD1. This clonotype was obtained from a man between 35 and 55 years old who had recovered from COVID-19. Here the CDR3 reads CASSISTGTVSYGYTF. The CDR3 DNA follows: TGTGCCAGCAGCATCAGCACCGGGACAGTATCTTATGGCTACACCTTC.